This is a list of T cell receptor beta chains from one sample in a study of T-cell memory formation after mild COVID-19. TCRdb re-analysed the 5' RACE reads in MiXCR, keeping a single row per CDR3 protein. The sample consists of 35,000 to 45,000 distinct CDR3 sequences, about 7.3% of them appearing once. The sample was PBMCs or a T cell subset sorted from them (not recorded which). All receptors come from a man aged 18 to 30 who had mild COVID-19 (a few samples of this study predate the infection). Cell type and time point are not known. The CDR3 runs from the conserved cysteine through the conserved F or W. A D gene is named only where the DNA matches it firmly. Size is omitted from some rows. Given values are once, few, many or a class for expanded clones.

j_gene: TRBJ2-2; abundance: few; d_gene: NA; v_gene: TRBV25-1; len: 14; CDR3nt: TGTGCCAGCAGTGATGCCGGGGGGCCCGGGGAGCTGTTTTTT; CDR3aa: CASSDAGGPGELFF
j_gene: TRBJ2-3; abundance: many; d_gene: NA; v_gene: TRBV5-1; len: 15; CDR3nt: TGCGCCAGCAGCCCTAGTACTACCCACACAGATACGCAGTATTTT; CDR3aa: CASSPSTTHTDTQYF
j_gene: TRBJ2-3; abundance: NA; d_gene: NA; v_gene: TRBV12-3/TRBV12-4; len: 15; CDR3nt: TGTGCCAGCAGGTACCGGGACGGACAACTGCTTGGGCAGTATTTT; CDR3aa: CASRYRDGQLLGQYF
j_gene: TRBJ2-5; abundance: few; d_gene: NA; v_gene: TRBV28; len: 13; CDR3nt: TGTGCCATCGGAATAGCGGACCAAGAGACCCAGTACTTC; CDR3aa: CAIGIADQETQYF
j_gene: TRBJ2-1; abundance: medium-sized; d_gene: NA; v_gene: TRBV29-1; len: 14; CDR3nt: TGCAGCGTTTCCCGACCCCCGGGATTTAATGAGCAGTTCTTC; CDR3aa: CSVSRPPGFNEQFF
j_gene: TRBJ2-1; abundance: NA; d_gene: TRBD2; v_gene: TRBV7-2; len: 14; CDR3nt: TGTGCCAGCAGCTTAATAGCGGGTAGGATCGAGCAGTTCTTC; CDR3aa: CASSLIAGRIEQFF
j_gene: TRBJ1-2; abundance: NA; d_gene: TRBD1; v_gene: TRBV5-1; len: 15; CDR3nt: TGCGCCAGCAGCTTCGGGGACAGGGGACCCTATGGCTACACCTTC; CDR3aa: CASSFGDRGPYGYTF
j_gene: TRBJ2-5; abundance: NA; d_gene: TRBD1; v_gene: TRBV7-2; len: 15; CDR3nt: TGTGCCAGCAGCCCACCAGGGGGAGTCATCGAGACCCAGTACTTC; CDR3aa: CASSPPGGVIETQYF
j_gene: TRBJ2-3; abundance: many; d_gene: NA; v_gene: TRBV5-1; len: 15; CDR3nt: TGCGCCAGCAGCCTCTGGCAGGGTTACAGAGGTACGCAGTATTTT; CDR3aa: CASSLWQGYRGTQYF
j_gene: TRBJ2-3; abundance: many; d_gene: NA; v_gene: TRBV5-1; len: 15; CDR3nt: TGCGCCAGCAGCTTGTTGGGGGGGCAAGAGGATACGCAGTATTTT; CDR3aa: CASSLLGGQEDTQYF
j_gene: TRBJ2-1; abundance: NA; d_gene: TRBD2; v_gene: TRBV7-9; len: 14; CDR3nt: TGTGCCAGCATCCCGGGGGGGTCCTACAATGAGCAGTTCTTC; CDR3aa: CASIPGGSYNEQFF
j_gene: TRBJ1-1; abundance: few; d_gene: TRBD1; v_gene: TRBV4-1; len: 13; CDR3nt: TGCGCCAGCACTCGAGGGGGCCCGACTGAAGCTTTCTTT; CDR3aa: CASTRGGPTEAFF